Listed here are 28 T cell receptor beta chains from one sample, sequenced in a study of control samples from healthy donors and cancer patients. Sequenced by immunoSEQ multiplex PCR; TCRdb stores in-frame clones only, minus some. In the table there are about 93,000 clones, 88% of which are singletons. The sample taken for sequencing was blood. The receptors shown here come from a woman between 70 and 85 years old in good health.

The V call is TRBV7-2, the J call TRBJ2-1; no clear D gene. V dropped 1 base and J dropped 5 bases, with 6 bases sitting between them. Germline assignment: CDR1 SGHTA and CDR2 FQGNSA. The CDR3 extends over 13 amino acids. The CDR3 DNA sequence: TGTGCCAGCAGCTTAGAACCTAACAATGAGCAGTTCTTC. It translates to CASSLEPNNEQFF.

Points on this clone: The junction departs from the called germline gene at one end, perhaps through a read error. CDR3: CANSLHGLSGANVLTF. The CDR3 DNA sequence: TGTGCCAACAGCCTCCATGGGTTATCTGGGGCCAACGTCCTGACTTTC. The chain joins TRBV7-9 to TRBJ2-6, with unresolved D. Germline values: CDR1 SEHNR, CDR2 FQNEAQ (reference sequence). The CDR3 totals 16 residues. The variable domain in full, with the rest retrieved from reference TRBV7-9 and TRBJ2-6, is DTGVSQNPRHKITKRGQNVTFRCDPISEHNRLYWYRQTLGQGPEFLTYFQNEAQLEKSRLLSDRFSAERPKGSFSTLEIQRTEQGDSAMYLCANSLHGLSGANVLTFGAGSRLTVL.

Regarding this clone: At one of its ends the junction is not consistent with the germline gene, which may arise from a read error. V gene TRBV13 combines with J gene TRBJ1-1, with D perhaps matching TRBD1 (5 bases). The CDR3 covers 15 residues. Germline lookup yields CDR1 PRHDT and CDR2 FYEKMQ (reference sequence). The CDR3 protein is CASRRRTLPQGRSLF. CDR3 nucleotides: TGTGCCAGCAGACGCAGGACCTTGCCTCAGGGACGATCCCTTTTT.

The V gene is TRBV9, the J gene TRBJ2-1; 7 bases line up with TRBD2. Trimming at V came to 5 bases and at J to 0 bases, leaving 8 bases not matched to a gene. This CDR3 spans 16 amino acids. The germline CDR1 and CDR2 sequences are SGDLS and YYNGEE. CDR3 in amino acids: CASSPGEGISYNEQFF. CDR3 DNA sequence: TGTGCCAGCAGTCCCGGGGAGGGAATCTCCTACAATGAGCAGTTCTTC.

The chain employs TRBV5-1 and TRBJ2-5; D is uncertain. Per the germline V gene, CDR1 is SGHRS and CDR2 is YFSETQ. The CDR3 contains 14 residues. V lost 4 bases and J 1 base, leaving 11 bases between the germline ends. The CDR3 DNA is TGCGCCAGCAGCCCCATGCCGGCCCAAGAGACCCAGTACTTC. It codes for CASSPMPAQETQYF. The full variable domain, in which reference TRBV5-1 and TRBJ2-5 provide the parts outside the CDR3, is KAGVTQTPRYLIKTRGQQVTLSCSPISGHRSVSWYQQTPGQGLQFLFEYFSETQRNKGNFPGRFSGRQFSNSRSEMNVSTLELGDSALYLCASSPMPAQETQYFGPGTRLLVL.

V is TRBV7-6 and J is TRBJ1-5; perhaps TRBD1 as D (6 bases). From germline, CDR1 is SGHVS and CDR2 FNYEAQ. V lost 1 base to trimming and J lost 7 bases, with 11 bases between them. This CDR3 comprises 14 residues. CDR3 in amino acids: CASSLEAGDQPQHF. In DNA, the CDR3 is TGTGCCAGCAGCTTAGAGGCAGGGGACCAGCCCCAGCATTTT. The full variable domain, completed using reference TRBV7-6 and TRBJ1-5, is GAGVSQSPRYKVTKRGQDVALRCDPISGHVSLYWYRQALGQGPEFLTYFNYEAQQDKSGLPNDRFSAERPEGSISTLTIQRTEQRDSAMYRCASSLEAGDQPQHFGDGTRLSIL.

This clone came up once. The rearrangement links TRBV6-5 to TRBJ2-7, with TRBD1 matching 8 bases. The CDR3 is 14 residues long. The germline gives CDR1 MNHEY, CDR2 SVGAGI. V shed 7 bases, J shed 2 bases, and the junction held 7 bases outside the gene matches. The CDR3 protein is CASTQGAGTYEQYF. In DNA form, the CDR3 reads TGTGCCAGCACCCAGGGGGCAGGGACCTACGAGCAGTACTTC.

The chain links TRBV19 to TRBJ1-1; possibly TRBD1 for D (5 bases). Between the trimmed V and J ends, which lost 3 bases and 5 bases, there was a span of 16 bases. CDR3 length: 15 amino acids. Germline assignment: CDR1 LNHDA and CDR2 SQIVND (reference sequence). The CDR3 bases are TGTGCCAGTAGTATCCGCCGGGATAAGGGGACTGAAGCTTTCTTT. Its protein product is CASSIRRDKGTEAFF.

The gene calls are TRBV6-2 or TRBV6-3 and TRBJ1-1, with 7 positions matching TRBD1. The V gene end was trimmed by 5 bases and the J gene end by 0 bases; junction bases not matched to a gene: 3. Germline-derived CDR1 and CDR2 are MNHEY and SVGEGT. This CDR3 contains 14 residues. The CDR3 sequence is CASSRQGMNTEAFF. The CDR3 DNA is TGTGCCAGCAGTCGACAGGGCATGAACACTGAAGCTTTCTTT.

The V call is TRBV4-3, the J call TRBJ2-3, with TRBD1 matching over 11 bases. Germline V gene lookup returns CDR1 LGHNA and CDR2 YSLEER. The CDR3 extends over 17 amino acids. The junction had 6 bases not matched to a gene; V was cut back by 0 bases and J by 4 bases. CDR3 protein: CASSQEGDRGLADTQYF. In nucleotides, the CDR3 is TGCGCCAGCAGCCAAGAGGGGGACAGGGGGTTGGCAGATACGCAGTATTTT.

The CDR3 loop is CASSQVTPGQGVGSNQPQHF. CDR3 sequence (DNA): TGCGCCAGCAGCCAAGTCACCCCGGGACAGGGAGTTGGAAGCAATCAGCCCCAGCATTTT. V is TRBV4-3 and J is TRBJ1-5; 9 bases are a match to TRBD1. This CDR3 is 20 amino acids long. Germline CDR1 LGHNA, CDR2 YSLEER. The V segment lost 1 base and the J segment 1 base; nucleotides outside the gene matches: 14.

V is TRBV5-1 and J is TRBJ2-7; D may correspond to TRBD1 or TRBD2 (5 bases each). Germline assignment: CDR1 SGHRS and CDR2 YFSETQ. This CDR3 is built from 13 residues. Trimming pared 4 bases from V and 10 bases from J, leaving 18 bases between. The CDR3 is CASSPGTAESQYF. The CDR3 coding sequence is TGCGCCAGCAGCCCTGGGACCGCCGAAAGCCAGTACTTC.

The chain couples TRBV5-1 to TRBJ1-4; D gene unclear. The CDR3 is 16 amino acids. Germline V gene data show CDR1 as SGHRS and CDR2 as YFSETQ. V was shortened by 3 bases and J by 3 bases, with 15 bases between the two germline ends. In DNA, the CDR3 is TGCGCCAGCAGCTCAAATATGGGCAGCCCTAATGAAAAACTGTTTTTT. The encoded protein is CASSSNMGSPNEKLFF.

The chain combines TRBV7-2 with TRBJ2-5; TRBD1 matches 9 bases. The end of the DNA is better explained by TRBJ2-7, so the J call may be wrong. CDR1 and CDR2 (germline): SGHTA, FQGNSA. The CDR3 runs to 14 residues. The CDR3: CASNRPDRGYEQYF. The CDR3 nucleotides read TGTGCCAGCAACCGACCGGACAGGGGCTACGAGCAGTACTTC.

The chain carries TRBV2 and TRBJ2-7; TRBD2 is a possible D gene (5 bases). CDR1 is SNHLY and CDR2 is FYNNEI in the germline V gene. V dropped 9 bases and J dropped 3 bases, with 15 bases sitting between them. The CDR3 totals 13 residues. The CDR3 sequence is CASIRTGNYEQYF. CDR3 DNA sequence: TGTGCCAGTATTCGGACGGGGAACTACGAGCAGTACTTC.

The chain carries TRBV15 and TRBJ2-1; D ambiguous. V dropped 0 bases and J dropped 10 bases, with 7 bases sitting between them. Per germline, CDR1 LNHNV and CDR2 YYDKDF (reference sequence). The CDR3 runs to 12 residues. The chain's CDR3 is CATSRDRWEQFF. CDR3 nucleotide sequence: TGTGCCACCAGCAGAGATAGGTGGGAGCAGTTCTTC.

The J gene is TRBJ2-2, the V gene TRBV4-2, with 10 positions matching TRBD2. There are 16 residues in the CDR3. The V gene's germline CDR1 is LGHNA and CDR2 YNFKEQ. V lost 2 bases and J lost 3; bases outside the gene matches: 3. In DNA form, the CDR3 reads TGTGCCAGCAGCCAACCAGCGGGGGGGGACACCGGGGAGCTGTTTTTT. Residues: CASSQPAGGDTGELFF.

This clone was seen only a few times. This sequence joins TRBV5-8 and TRBJ1-4; 9 nucleotides match TRBD1. Per germline, CDR1 SGHTS and CDR2 YDEGEE. Losses at the gene ends were 5 bases for V and 8 bases for J; bases not matched to a gene: 10. The CDR3 spans 15 residues. Written as DNA, the CDR3 is TGTGCCAGCAGGATCACAGGGGGCGAGGGGGAAAAACTGTTTTTT. Translated, it gives CASRITGGEGEKLFF. The full variable domain, rest sourced from reference TRBV5-8 and TRBJ1-4, is EAGVTQSPTHLIKTRGQQATLRCSPISGHTSVYWYQQALGLGLQFLLWYDEGEERNRGNFPPRFSGRQFPNYSSELNVNALELEDSALYLCASRITGGEGEKLFFGSGTQLSVL.

This chain connects TRBV9 to TRBJ2-5; TRBD1 matches 9 bases. After removal of 3 bases from V and 2 bases from J, the junction contained 8 bases not matched to a gene. Germline lookup yields CDR1 SGDLS and CDR2 YYNGEE. This CDR3 comprises 16 residues. CDR3 nucleotides: TGTGCCAGCAGCGCCGGGGACAGGGCTGGGCAAGAGACCCAGTACTTC. Amino acids: CASSAGDRAGQETQYF.

J is TRBJ2-7 and V is TRBV7-8; D ambiguous. V was trimmed by 5 bases and J by 6 bases, leaving 11 bases between them. The CDR3 loop spans 12 amino acids. CDR1 and CDR2 from the germline V gene are SGHVS and FQNEAQ. CDR3 sequence (DNA): TGTGCCAGCAGCCCGCTATTACTCGAGCAGTACTTC. Translating gives CASSPLLLEQYF.

The genes are TRBV27 and TRBJ1-6; D is unclear. CDR3 length: 13 amino acids. CDR1 and CDR2 (germline): MNHEY, SMNVEV (reference sequence). The CDR3 loop reads CGALGSYNSPLHF. CDR3 in DNA: TGTGGGGCCTTAGGGTCCTATAATTCACCCCTCCACTTT.

Notes on this clone: Other DNA sequences from this sample encode an identical CDR3 as well. The gene calls are TRBV5-1 and TRBJ1-4, with 7 nucleotides matching TRBD1. After removal of 0 bases from V and 5 bases from J, the junction contained 1 base not matched to a gene. The V gene's germline CDR1 is SGHRS and CDR2 YFSETQ. CDR3 size: 14 residues. This chain's CDR3 is CASSLGQGNEKLFF. In nucleotides, the CDR3 is TGCGCCAGCAGCTTGGGACAGGGAAATGAAAAACTGTTTTTT.

The chain employs TRBV2 and TRBJ1-3; D is uncertain. Trimming took 10 bases from V and 2 from J, leaving 15 bases between them. CDR3 length: 14 amino acids. Per germline, CDR1 SNHLY and CDR2 FYNNEI. CDR3 region: CATRREAAGNTIYF. The CDR3 bases are TGTGCCACCCGAAGGGAAGCTGCTGGAAACACCATATATTTT.

The CDR3 is CSASPLAGGRADTQYF. The DNA for the CDR3 is TGCAGTGCTAGTCCGCTAGCGGGGGGGCGGGCAGATACGCAGTATTTT. The V and J genes are TRBV20-1 and TRBJ2-3; 12 bases map to TRBD2. V was pared by 3 bases and J by 4 bases, with 8 bases of the junction left unmatched. The CDR3 length is 16 residues. Germline V lookup: CDR1 DFQATT, CDR2 SNEGSKA (reference sequence).

This chain uses TRBV4-1 with TRBJ2-7; no definite D call. Germline CDR1 MGHRA, CDR2 YSYEKL. CDR3 length equals 15 residues. Trimming pared 0 bases from V and 3 bases from J, leaving 12 bases between. CDR3 bases: TGCGCCAGCAGCCAAGATCTTGGCACAGACTACGAGCAGTACTTC. Its protein is CASSQDLGTDYEQYF.

The rearrangement uses TRBV3-1 (or the pseudogene TRBV3-2) and TRBJ1-2, with a weak D call TRBD1 (5 bases). CDR1 is LGHDT and CDR2 is YNNKEL in the germline V gene (reference sequence). The CDR3 is 14 residues long. Trimming left V 4 bases short and J 6 bases short, with 15 bases between. The CDR3 DNA reads as TGTGCCAGCAGCCCTAGTCTTTTACAGGATGGCTACACCTTC. Encoded protein: CASSPSLLQDGYTF.

The chain employs TRBV7-8 and TRBJ1-1; tentatively, D is TRBD1 (5 bases). Germline loops: CDR1 SGHVS, CDR2 FQNEAQ. The CDR3 contains 14 residues. V lost 2 bases to trimming and J lost 7 bases, with 14 bases between them. The CDR3: CASSLIGPGLEAFF. CDR3 DNA sequence: TGTGCCAGCAGCTTAATTGGGCCAGGGCTTGAAGCTTTCTTT.

CDR3 protein: CASSGAMNTEAFF. The CDR3 DNA sequence: TGTGCCAGCAGCGGAGCAATGAACACTGAAGCTTTCTTT. The chain combines TRBV11-3 with TRBJ1-1; D gene unclear. The ends were cut back, 5 bases at V and 0 bases at J, with 7 bases in the middle. The germline CDR1 and CDR2 sequences are SGHNT and YENEEA. The CDR3 length is 13 residues.